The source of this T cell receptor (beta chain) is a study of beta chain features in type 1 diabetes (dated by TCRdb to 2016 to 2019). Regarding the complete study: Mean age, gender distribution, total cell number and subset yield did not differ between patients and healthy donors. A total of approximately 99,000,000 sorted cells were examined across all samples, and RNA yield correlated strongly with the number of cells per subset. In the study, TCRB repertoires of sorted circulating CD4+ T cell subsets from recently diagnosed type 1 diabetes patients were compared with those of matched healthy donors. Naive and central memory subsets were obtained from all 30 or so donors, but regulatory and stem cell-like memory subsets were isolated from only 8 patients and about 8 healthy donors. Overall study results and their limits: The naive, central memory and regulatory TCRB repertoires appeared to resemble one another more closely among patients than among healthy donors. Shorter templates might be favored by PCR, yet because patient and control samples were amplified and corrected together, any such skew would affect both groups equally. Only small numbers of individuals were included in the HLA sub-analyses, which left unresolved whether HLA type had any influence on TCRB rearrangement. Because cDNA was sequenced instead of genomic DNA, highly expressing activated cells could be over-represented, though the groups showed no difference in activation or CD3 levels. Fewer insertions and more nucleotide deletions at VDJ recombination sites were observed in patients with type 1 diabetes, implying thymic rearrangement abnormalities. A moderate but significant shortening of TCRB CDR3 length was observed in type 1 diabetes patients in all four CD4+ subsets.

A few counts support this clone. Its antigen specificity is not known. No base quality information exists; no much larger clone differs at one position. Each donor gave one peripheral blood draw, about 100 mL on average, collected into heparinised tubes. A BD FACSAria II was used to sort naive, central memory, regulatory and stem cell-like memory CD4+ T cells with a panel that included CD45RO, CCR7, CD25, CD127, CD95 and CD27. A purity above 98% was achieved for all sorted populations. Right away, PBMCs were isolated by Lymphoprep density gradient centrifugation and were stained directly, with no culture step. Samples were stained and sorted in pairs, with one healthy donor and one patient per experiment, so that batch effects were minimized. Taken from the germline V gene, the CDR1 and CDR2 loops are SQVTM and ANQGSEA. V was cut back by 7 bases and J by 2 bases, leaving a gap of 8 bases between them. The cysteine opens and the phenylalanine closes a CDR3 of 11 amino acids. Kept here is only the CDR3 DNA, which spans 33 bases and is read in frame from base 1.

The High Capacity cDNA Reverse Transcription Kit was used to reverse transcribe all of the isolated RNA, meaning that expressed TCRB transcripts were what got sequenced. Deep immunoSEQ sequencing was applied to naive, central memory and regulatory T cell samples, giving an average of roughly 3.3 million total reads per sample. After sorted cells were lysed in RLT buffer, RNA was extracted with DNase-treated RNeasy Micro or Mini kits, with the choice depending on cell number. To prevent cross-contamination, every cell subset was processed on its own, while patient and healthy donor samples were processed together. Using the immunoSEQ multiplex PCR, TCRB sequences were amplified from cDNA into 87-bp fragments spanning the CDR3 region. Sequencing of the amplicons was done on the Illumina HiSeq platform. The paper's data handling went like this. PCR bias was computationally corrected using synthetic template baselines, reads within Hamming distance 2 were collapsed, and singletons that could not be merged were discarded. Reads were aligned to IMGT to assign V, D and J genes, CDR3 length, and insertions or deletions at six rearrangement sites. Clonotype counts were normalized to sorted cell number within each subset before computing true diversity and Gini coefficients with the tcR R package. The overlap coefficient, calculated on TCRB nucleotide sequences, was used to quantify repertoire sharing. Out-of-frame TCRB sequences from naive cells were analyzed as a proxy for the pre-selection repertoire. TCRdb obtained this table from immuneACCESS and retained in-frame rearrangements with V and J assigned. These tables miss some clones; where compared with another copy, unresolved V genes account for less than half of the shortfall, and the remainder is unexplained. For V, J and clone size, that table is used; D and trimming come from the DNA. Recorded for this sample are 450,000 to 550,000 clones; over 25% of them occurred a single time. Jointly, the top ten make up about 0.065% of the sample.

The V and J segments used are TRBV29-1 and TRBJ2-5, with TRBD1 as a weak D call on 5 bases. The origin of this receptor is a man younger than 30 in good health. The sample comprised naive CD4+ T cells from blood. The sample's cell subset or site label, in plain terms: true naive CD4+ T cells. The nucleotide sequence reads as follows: TGCAGCGGAGACAGACAAGAGACCCAGTACTTC. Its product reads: CSGDRQETQYF. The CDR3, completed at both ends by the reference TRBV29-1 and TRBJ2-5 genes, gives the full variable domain SAVISQKPSRDICQRGTSLTIQCQVDSQVTMMFWYRQQPGQSLTLIATANQGSEATYESGFVIDKFPISRPNLTFSTLTVSNMSPEDSSIYLCSGDRQETQYFGPGTRLLVL.